This T cell receptor beta chain was captured in a study of early T cells in non-severe SARS-CoV-2 infection (TCRdb year 2021). Regarding the complete study: Because TCR sequencing was done on bulk RNA from unsorted whole blood, the alpha and beta chains could not be paired.

The library came from 5' RACE. Data came from a NextSeq 500. In the TCR library protocol, unique molecular identifiers were attached to individual cDNA molecules to correct for PCR bias and sequencing error. Both TCR alpha and beta chains were sequenced, and tight co-correlation was observed between alpha and beta sequence abundances in each sample. The authors' pipeline ran thus. Decombinator V4 was used to annotate the V gene, J gene and CDR3 of the TCR sequences. TCRs were defined as expanded if a significant change between any two time points was detected under a Poisson model with p below 0.0001. TCR abundances were normalised to the total number of TCRs sequenced per sample and were expressed as counts per million. MAIT TCRs were defined by TRAV1-2 paired with TRAJ12, TRAJ20 or TRAJ33, and iNKT TCRs by TRAV10 paired with TRAJ18. A search of VDJdb, accessed on 1 November 2021, was run for TCRs annotated to CMV, EBV and SARS-CoV-2, with TCRs annotated for multiple antigens excluded. TCRdb ran its own pipeline on the public reads, namely fastp trimming at Q25 and MiXCR clone calling, and kept in-frame beta chains. Entries are consolidated by CDR3 protein sequence, retaining the most common genes and DNA. TCRdb's processing, not the study's, gives the V and J calls here. The sample has 55,000 to 65,000 distinct CDR3 sequences on record, 10% to 12% of them singletons. The ten largest clones represent 1.5% to 2% of the sample.

What the work shows at the level of the full study, not this receptor alone: VDJdb matching was skewed toward anti-spike CD8 responses and likely underestimated virus-specific expansions, missing private and CD4 specificities.

This was a case-control study nested in a cohort of healthcare workers in London, UK, who had nasopharyngeal swab PCR tests and blood samples taken every week. Healthcare workers were recruited during the week of the UK lockdown, between 23 and 31 March 2020, and followed weekly for up to 16 weeks. CDR1 and CDR2 were assigned from the germline V gene as LGHNA and YSLEER. V lost 0 bases and J lost 7 bases; the stretch between them is 7 bases long. From the cysteine through the phenylalanine, the CDR3 covers 13 amino acids. The retained sequence is limited to the CDR3, 39 bases, with the frame set at the first base. For this clonotype: Its binding antigen is unknown. Within one base of it there is no much larger clone, and no base qualities were kept.

Sample: whole blood. The source is an adult who was a healthcare worker with PCR-confirmed SARS-CoV-2 infection or an uninfected control (not recorded which). The receptor chain draws on TRBV4-3 and TRBJ2-1, with no confidently assigned D gene. The nucleotide sequence is given as TGCGCCAGCAGCCAAGACAAGGTGAATGAGCAGTTCTTC. Translation gives CASSQDKVNEQFF.